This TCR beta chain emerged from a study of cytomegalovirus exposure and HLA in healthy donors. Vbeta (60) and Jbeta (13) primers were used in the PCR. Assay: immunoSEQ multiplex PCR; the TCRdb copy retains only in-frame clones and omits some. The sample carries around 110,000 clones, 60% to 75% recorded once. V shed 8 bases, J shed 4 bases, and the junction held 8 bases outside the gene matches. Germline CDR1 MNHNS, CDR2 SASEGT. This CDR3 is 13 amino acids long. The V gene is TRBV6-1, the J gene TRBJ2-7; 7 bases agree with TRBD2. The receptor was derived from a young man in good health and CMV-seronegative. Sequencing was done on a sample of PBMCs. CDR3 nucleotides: TGTGCCAGCTCCCGGGACTACGGGTACGAGCAGTACTTC. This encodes CASSRDYGYEQYF.